This TCR beta chain was observed in a study of blood T cell repertoires in COVID-19. Turning to the study itself: Donors in the United States, Italy and Spain gave samples during acute or convalescent COVID-19.

Generated by immunoSEQ multiplex PCR, the TCRdb table keeps only in-frame clones and is missing some. This sample has tens of thousands of clones; roughly 93% occur once, and the top ten carry roughly 1.5%. Per the germline V gene, CDR1 is SGHAT and CDR2 is FQDESV (reference sequence). CDR3 length: 14 residues. Concerning this clone itself: The junction and the germline gene differ at one end; a read error may be behind it.

The receptor was isolated from a human donor in a cohort sampled during active COVID-19. The chain has TRBV11-1 and TRBJ1-6; D is uncertain. Sequencing was done on a sample of peripheral blood. Here the CDR3 reads CASSVATADSPLHF. The CDR3 coding sequence is TGTGCCAGCAGCGTAGCGACTGCCGATTCACCCCTCCACTTT. Filled out from reference TRBV11-1 and TRBJ1-6, the complete variable domain reads EAEVAQSPRYKITEKSQAVAFWCDPISGHATLYWYRQILGQGPELLVQFQDESVVDDSQLPKDRFSAERLKGVDSTLKIQPAELGDSAMYLCASSVATADSPLHFGNGTRLTVT.